This T cell receptor beta chain is drawn from a study of blood T cells in healthy people across ages (dated by TCRdb to 2015 to 2017). As for the study more broadly: In model experiments, template switching captured about one uniquely barcoded TCR beta cDNA molecule for every two T cells. To avoid experimental bias, donors of different ages were distributed randomly across sequencing lanes. Using the same blood draw, the study looked at two additional independent replicas of 1 million unique cDNA reads for two donors, one aged 18 to 30 and the other aged 80 or older. Donors were grouped into four age groups: young (average approximately 16 years), middle-aged (about 40), aged (about 59) and long-lived (around 80). To track age-related changes in TCR beta repertoire diversity, the study relied on deep sequencing normalized with unique cDNA molecular identifiers.

As for this clonotype: This clone's antigen is unknown. Base qualities are not at hand, and no much larger clone is one base apart.

Donors were around 37 systemically healthy Caucasian individuals from Russia aged roughly 6 to 90 years. Approximately 9.3 milliliters of peripheral blood were drawn from each donor into EDTA-treated Vacutainer tubes. Ficoll-Paque density-gradient centrifugation was used to isolate PBMCs, with at least 7 million per sample. Total RNA was extracted from PBMCs with Trizol reagent, with at least 6 micrograms obtained per sample. For every donor, flow cytometry on a PBMC aliquot measured the percentage of naive CD45RAhigh/CD27high T cells. Reading the germline V gene gives CDR1 SGDLS and CDR2 YYNGEE. The CDR3 has 14 amino acids, counting the end cysteine and phenylalanine. Of all the DNA, just the CDR3 is kept, 42 bases in frame from base 1. Trimming takes 0 bases from V and 9 bases from J, and the germline ends sit 15 bases apart. The method behind the library was 5' RACE. The run used an Illumina HiSeq 2500. The second PCR ran for about 7 to 11 cycles and used a J-beta primer mix along with a sample-barcoded 5' primer. Each TCR beta cDNA molecule received a unique molecular identifier from a template-switch 5' adaptor carrying 12 random nucleotides. Each sample yielded at least 3 million CDR3-containing paired-end reads. First-strand cDNA synthesis was performed from all RNA using the Mint cDNA synthesis kit, with priming by a TRBC-specific oligonucleotide. Following uracil-DNA glycosylase treatment, all cDNA underwent a first 18-cycle PCR with the universal primers M1SS and BC2_uni_R. Under the source paper's analysis protocol: Each sample was normalized by randomly selecting 1 million high-quality reads, each carrying a distinct molecular identifier. Instead of being binned into consensus sequences, reads with shared molecular identifiers were discarded. MiTCR, run with a Q25 quality threshold and the strictest error-elimination algorithm, handled CDR3 identification, clonotype clustering and error correction. A nonparametric unseen species model with Euler transformation was used to estimate lower-bound total TCR beta diversity. The raw public data were reprocessed by TCRdb itself: fastp quality trimming at Q25, MiXCR clonotype calling, in-frame beta chains only. Each CDR3 protein appears once, grouped with its most common genes and DNA. What appears here as the V and J calls and clone size reflects TCRdb's work, not the paper's. The sample records about 720,000 distinct CDR3 sequences, roughly 20% of which are singletons. Around a fifth of the sample goes to the ten largest clones.

The study at large found these results: As age increased, observed TCR beta diversity per million T cells dropped in a roughly linear way, and a significant reduction was already evident by age 40. Observed TCR beta diversity correlated strongly with the percentage of naive T cells measured by flow cytometry. Conclusive comparison of naive and antigen-experienced compartments was prevented by the profiling of bulk unsorted PBMCs. Donor CMV infection status was unknown, potentially confounding age-related changes in expanded clonotypes. Estimates of total diversity from one million sequenced T cells were regarded as lower bounds and underestimates. Compared with the aged group, the long-lived group had more naive CD4+ T cells, fewer expanded clones and increased TCR diversity, suggesting age selection.

Input material: blood. The chain uses TRBV9 and TRBJ2-5, and the D gene may be TRBD2, 7 bases matching. This receptor was obtained from a man aged 70 or older in good health. The CDR3 protein is CASSVDVGGEAQYF. The DNA sequence reads TGTGCCAGCAGCGTAGATGTAGGGGGGGAGGCCCAGTACTTC.